These 11 T cell receptor beta chains were all obtained from the same sample, sequenced in a study of blood T cell repertoires in COVID-19. Data came from immunoSEQ multiplex PCR; TCRdb stores just in-frame clones and leaves some out. The sample carries under 130,000 clones, around 88% recorded once. The sequencing sample was made of peripheral blood. The receptor source for this set is a human donor in a cohort sampled during active COVID-19.

The genes are TRBV6-5 and TRBJ1-2; TRBD1 is a possible D gene (6 bases). This CDR3 has 14 residues. The germline CDR1 and CDR2 sequences are MNHEY and SVGAGI. Trimming stripped 7 bases from V and 4 bases from J, with 16 bases between. The DNA of the CDR3 is TGTGCCAGCACCGCCAGGGGACCCCGCTATGGCTACACCTTC. It is translated as CASTARGPRYGYTF.

This chain connects TRBV19 to TRBJ2-3; 13 nucleotides line up with TRBD2. Germline CDR1 reads LNHDA; CDR2 reads SQIVND (reference sequence). The CDR3 sequence is 17 residues long. Trimming took 3 bases from V and 5 from J; bases not matched to a gene: 8. CDR3 sequence: CASSIRLAGGRGDTQYF. The CDR3 nucleotides read TGTGCCAGTAGTATTAGACTAGCGGGGGGCCGGGGAGATACGCAGTATTTT.

The chain links TRBV7-8 to TRBJ1-5; TRBD1 matches 11 bases. J gave up 0 bases and V 4 bases, and 5 bases lay outside the gene matches. Germline-derived CDR1 and CDR2 are SGHVS and FQNEAQ. The CDR3 extends over 17 amino acids. In DNA form, the CDR3 reads TGTGCCAGCAGCTCTGGACAGGGGGCGATTAGCAATCAGCCCCAGCATTTT. Protein: CASSSGQGAISNQPQHF.

The gene calls are TRBV5-1 and TRBJ1-4, with 9 bases identical to TRBD1. There are 14 residues in the CDR3. The germline CDR1 and CDR2 sequences are SGHRS and YFSETQ. Trimming removed 4 bases from V and 3 bases from J; junction bases left unmatched: 1. The CDR3 here is CASSRTGANEKLFF. As DNA, the CDR3 is TGCGCCAGCAGCCGGACAGGGGCTAATGAAAAACTGTTTTTT.

The rearrangement links TRBV5-5 to TRBJ2-1; weak D call: TRBD2 (5 bases). This CDR3 contains 15 residues. Deletions cut 0 bases from V and 0 bases from J, with 7 bases between. From germline, CDR1 is SGHKS and CDR2 YYEKEE (reference sequence). In DNA, the CDR3 is TGTGCCAGCAGCTTGGAAGGGAGCTCCTACAATGAGCAGTTCTTC. Its translation is CASSLEGSSYNEQFF.

This chain's CDR3 is CASSEGFLAGGEYNEQFF. DNA of the CDR3: TGTGCCAGCAGTGAAGGCTTTTTAGCGGGAGGCGAGTACAATGAGCAGTTCTTC. The chain links TRBV2 to TRBJ2-1, with TRBD2 identical over 10 bases. The CDR3 runs to 18 residues. CDR1 is SNHLY and CDR2 is FYNNEI in the germline V gene. The junction had 10 bases not matched to a gene; V was cut back by 1 base and J by 4 bases.

The chain links TRBV19 to TRBJ1-1; unclear D gene. Germline assignment: CDR1 LNHDA and CDR2 SQIVND (reference sequence). CDR3 length: 13 residues. V was cut by 5 bases and J by 1 base, with 8 bases left in between. The CDR3 reads CASSAGWNTEAFF. CDR3 in DNA: TGTGCCAGTAGTGCGGGATGGAACACTGAAGCTTTCTTT.

The gene calls are TRBV5-1 and TRBJ2-2, with 14 bases identical to TRBD2. Germline V CDR1 and CDR2: SGHRS, YFSETQ. Trimming removed 4 bases from V and 7 bases from J; junction bases left unmatched: 6. This CDR3 has 16 amino acids. The CDR3 sequence: CASSPGLAGVVGELFF. The CDR3 bases are TGCGCCAGCAGCCCGGGACTAGCGGGAGTGGTCGGGGAGCTGTTTTTT.

The rearrangement joins TRBV7-8 to TRBJ2-7; perhaps TRBD2 as D (5 bases). Trimming removed 0 bases from V and 1 base from J, with 10 bases in between. This CDR3 has 15 residues. Germline V gene sequence: CDR1 SGHVS, CDR2 FQNEAQ. The CDR3 region is CASSLAHSGSYEQYF. Written as DNA, the CDR3 is TGTGCCAGCAGCTTAGCGCACAGCGGTTCCTACGAGCAGTACTTC. The variable domain in full, completed from reference TRBV7-8 and TRBJ2-7, reads GAGVSQSPRYKVAKRGQDVALRCDPISGHVSLFWYQQALGQGPEFLTYFQNEAQLDKSGLPSDRFFAERPEGSVSTLKIQRTQQEDSAVYLCASSLAHSGSYEQYFGPGTRLTVT.

V is TRBV5-1 and J is TRBJ2-5, with D unclear. V lost 0 bases and J lost 5, with 5 bases in between. The germline V gene encodes CDR1 SGHRS and CDR2 YFSETQ. The CDR3 consists of 12 residues. This CDR3 reads CASSLARETQYF. The CDR3 bases are TGCGCCAGCAGCTTGGCCCGGGAGACCCAGTACTTC. The full variable domain, with the rest looked up from reference TRBV5-1 and TRBJ2-5, is KAGVTQTPRYLIKTRGQQVTLSCSPISGHRSVSWYQQTPGQGLQFLFEYFSETQRNKGNFPGRFSGRQFSNSRSEMNVSTLELGDSALYLCASSLARETQYFGPGTRLLVL.

The chain employs TRBV29-1 and TRBJ2-5; the D gene is possibly TRBD1 (6 bases). There are 14 residues in the CDR3. Germline CDR1 and CDR2: SQVTM and ANQGSEA. V lost 3 bases and J lost 2, with 13 bases in between. CDR3 in amino acids: CSVDIGTLQETQYF. The CDR3 DNA reads as TGCAGCGTTGATATAGGGACATTACAAGAGACCCAGTACTTC.